These T cell receptor beta chains were read from a single sample in a study of blood T cell repertoires in COVID-19. TCRdb's table, derived via immunoSEQ multiplex PCR, lists solely in-frame clones and lacks some. The sample includes approximately 240,000 clones, around four fifths of them seen just once. Sequences were obtained from peripheral blood. These receptors all come from a woman aged 55-75 years with active or convalescent COVID-19. Each CDR3 is given with its conserved first and last residue. Each record gives: D gene, CDR3 length, J gene, V gene, clone size, CDR3 protein, CDR3 DNA. D genes are given only for firm matches. For some rows the clone size is stated as once, few or many, or as a class when expanded; others skip it.

TRBD1 13 TRBJ1-2 TRBV6-5 once CAGYTGAHYGYTF TGTGCCGGATACACAGGGGCCCACTATGGCTACACCTTC
. 15 TRBJ2-4 TRBV3-1/TRBV3-2 . CASSQDSGRWNIQYF TGTGCCAGCAGCCAAGATAGTGGGAGATGGAACATTCAGTACTTC
. 14 TRBJ2-3 TRBV4-2 . CASSQEEGVSTQYF TGTGCCAGCAGCCAAGAGGAGGGTGTGAGTACGCAGTATTTT
. 13 TRBJ2-2 TRBV7-8 . CASSLARTGELFF TGTGCCAGCAGCTTAGCGCGCACCGGGGAGCTGTTTTTT
. 15 TRBJ1-1 TRBV6-5 . CASSFGGRLNTEAFF TGTGCCAGCAGTTTCGGAGGACGGCTGAACACTGAAGCTTTCTTT
TRBD1 16 TRBJ2-2 TRBV19 . CASSPEGQANTGELFF TGTGCCAGTAGTCCCGAGGGACAGGCGAACACCGGGGAGCTGTTTTTT
. 11 TRBJ2-1 TRBV2 . CASSVRIVQFF TGTGCCAGCAGTGTACGAATAGTCCAGTTCTTC
. 14 TRBJ1-6 TRBV25-1 . CASSEWRDNSPLHF TGTGCCAGCAGTGAATGGAGGGATAATTCACCCCTCCACTTT
. 14 TRBJ2-7 TRBV2 once CATLRTGNSYEQYF TGTGCCACTCTTCGAACAGGGAACTCCTACGAGCAGTACTTC
. 14 TRBJ2-7 TRBV15 . CATSRDEAGYEQYF TGTGCCACCAGCAGAGATGAGGCGGGGTACGAGCAGTACTTC
TRBD1 14 TRBJ2-1 TRBV7-2 . CASSRTGGYNEQFF TGTGCCAGCAGCCGGACAGGAGGATACAATGAGCAGTTCTTC
TRBD1 16 TRBJ2-2 TRBV5-1 . CASSSKTTGGNGELFF TGCGCCAGCAGCTCCAAAACGACAGGGGGCAACGGGGAGCTGTTTTTT
. 11 TRBJ2-3 TRBV12-3/TRBV12-4 . CASSSRRAQYF TGTGCCAGCAGTTCCCGCAGGGCGCAGTATTTT
TRBD1 13 TRBJ1-1 TRBV19 many CASILGGAAEAFF TGTGCCAGTATCTTAGGGGGCGCCGCTGAAGCTTTCTTT
TRBD2 15 TRBJ2-3 TRBV2 . CASSGGAFQTDTQYF TGTGCCAGCAGCGGGGGGGCCTTCCAGACAGATACGCAGTATTTT
TRBD2 12 TRBJ2-7 TRBV29-1 . CSVTSGTYEQYF TGCAGCGTTACTAGCGGGACCTACGAGCAGTACTTC
. 14 TRBJ1-2 TRBV5-4 . CASSLGGQDYGYTF TGTGCCAGCAGCTTGGGGGGGCAGGACTATGGCTACACCTTC
TRBD1 15 TRBJ1-2 TRBV14 . CASSQTQGAYYGYTF TGTGCCAGCAGCCAGACTCAGGGGGCCTACTATGGCTACACCTTC
TRBD2 18 TRBJ2-2 TRBV7-6 . CASSSIRTRGGNTGELFF TGTGCCAGCAGCTCAATCCGAACCCGCGGGGGAAACACCGGGGAGCTGTTTTTT
. 14 TRBJ1-1 TRBV10-3 . CAISEGQKNTEAFF TGTGCCATCAGTGAAGGACAGAAGAACACTGAAGCTTTCTTT
TRBD1 16 TRBJ1-1 TRBV6-6 . CASSYSPTGMNTEAFF TGTGCCAGCAGTTACTCCCCGACAGGGATGAACACTGAAGCTTTCTTT
. 17 TRBJ2-5 TRBV7-8 . CASSGYRVSRGQETQYF TGTGCCAGCAGCGGGTACAGGGTATCGCGGGGGCAAGAGACCCAGTACTTC
TRBD1 16 TRBJ1-2 TRBV27 few CASSFRGQGANYGYTF TGTGCCAGCAGTTTCCGAGGACAGGGGGCTAACTATGGCTACACCTTC
. 14 TRBJ1-2 TRBV4-1 few CASSQDRANYGYTF TGCGCCAGCAGCCAAGACAGGGCTAACTATGGCTACACCTTC
TRBD1 17 TRBJ2-3 TRBV7-8 . CASSQPGDRGPPVTQYF TGTGCCAGCAGCCAACCCGGGGACAGGGGGCCGCCAGTTACGCAGTATTTT
TRBD2 17 TRBJ2-1 TRBV27 . CASSMTDGTSPYNEQFF TGTGCCAGCAGTATGACCGACGGGACTAGCCCCTACAATGAGCAGTTCTTC
TRBD1 16 TRBJ1-1 TRBV27 . CASSLSGTGGTTEAFF TGTGCCAGCAGTTTATCTGGGACAGGGGGTACAACTGAAGCTTTCTTT
TRBD1 17 TRBJ1-2 TRBV2 . CASSEVGLRTGNYGYTF TGTGCCAGCAGTGAAGTTGGTTTAAGGACAGGGAATTATGGCTACACCTTC
TRBD1 11 TRBJ2-1 TRBV11-3 once CASSETGYQFF TGTGCCAGCAGCGAGACAGGGTATCAGTTCTTC
TRBD1 18 TRBJ2-3 TRBV14 . CASSQLGNRGLSTDTQYF TGTGCCAGCAGCCAATTAGGTAACAGGGGGCTGAGCACAGATACGCAGTATTTT
TRBD2 17 TRBJ2-5 TRBV9 . CASSGPNSGRAGETQYF TGTGCCAGCAGCGGCCCCAATAGCGGGAGGGCGGGGGAGACCCAGTACTTC
. 15 TRBJ1-1 TRBV30 . CAWSQGRSGLLEAFF TGTGCCTGGAGTCAAGGGAGGAGCGGACTTCTCGAAGCTTTCTTT
. 15 TRBJ2-7 TRBV19 . CASSIGQGGSHEQYF TGTGCCAGTAGTATTGGGCAGGGAGGTAGTCACGAGCAGTACTTC
. 16 TRBJ2-1 TRBV28 . CASSSIYGGVNNEQFF TGTGCCAGCAGTTCAATATACGGCGGGGTAAACAATGAGCAGTTCTTC
TRBD1 15 TRBJ1-2 TRBV6-5 . CASSYGTGGGYGYTF TGTGCCAGCAGTTACGGAACAGGGGGCGGGTATGGCTACACCTTC
TRBD2 14 TRBJ2-5 TRBV28 . CASRLGGASETQYF TGTGCCAGCAGGCTCGGGGGGGCGAGCGAGACCCAGTACTTC
TRBD1 14 TRBJ2-2 TRBV19 . CASSGDRRTGELFF TGTGCCAGTAGCGGGGACAGACGAACCGGGGAGCTGTTTTTT
TRBD1 13 TRBJ1-2 TRBV18 few CASSSRGPGGYTF TGTGCCAGCTCAAGCAGGGGGCCGGGAGGCTACACCTTC
. 13 TRBJ1-1 TRBV29-1 . CSVVRDSNTEAFF TGCAGCGTTGTTAGGGACTCGAACACTGAAGCTTTCTTT
. 13 TRBJ1-1 TRBV19 few CASSMKGDTEAFF TGTGCCAGTAGTATGAAGGGGGACACTGAAGCTTTCTTT
. 16 TRBJ2-2 TRBV5-1 . CASSLEGFLSTGELFF TGCGCCAGCAGCTTGGAGGGGTTTTTGAGCACCGGGGAGCTGTTTTTT
TRBD2 14 TRBJ2-7 TRBV6-5 . CASSLAGGGYEQYF TGTGCCAGCAGTCTAGCGGGTGGAGGTTACGAGCAGTACTTC
. 13 TRBJ2-5 TRBV19 . CASSPGTLETQYF TGTGCCAGTAGTCCCGGGACTCTAGAGACCCAGTACTTC
TRBD2 16 TRBJ2-2 TRBV11-3 . CASSHPGLAGNGELFF TGTGCCAGCAGCCATCCGGGACTAGCGGGGAACGGGGAGCTGTTTTTT
. 13 TRBJ2-1 TRBV11-2 . CASSLTHTNEQFF TGTGCCAGCAGCTTAACCCATACTAATGAGCAGTTCTTC
. 15 TRBJ2-2 TRBV5-1 . CASSLSQINTGELFF TGCGCCAGCAGCTTGAGTCAGATTAACACCGGGGAGCTGTTTTTT
. 11 TRBJ2-5 TRBV7-8 . CASSPSETQYF TGTGCCAGCAGCCCCTCGGAGACCCAGTACTTC